The 4 T cell receptor beta chains below all came from one sample that was sequenced in a study of CD8 T cells in ankylosing spondylitis. Whole-study findings and limits: In ankylosing spondylitis blood, a motif of 7 to 9 highly homologous TCR beta variants appeared characteristic.

From the 5' RACE reads, TCRdb called clonotypes with MiXCR, one entry per CDR3 protein. The sample contains some 220,000 distinct CDR3 sequences, around 7.9% of which appear only once. Antigen specificity for these receptors is unknown. Sequenced sample: blood, either unsorted or a sorted T cell fraction (not recorded which). These receptors were collected from a male donor with ankylosing spondylitis.

V is TRBV7-9 and J is TRBJ2-7, with TRBD2 matching 8 bases. The CDR3 is 13 amino acids. Germline V CDR1 and CDR2: SEHNR, FQNEAQ (reference sequence). V lost 6 bases, J lost 5 bases, and 6 bases stayed unmatched. The DNA of the CDR3 is TGTGCCAGCAGTTCCTGGACTAGCAACGAGCAGTACTTC. It codes for CASSSWTSNEQYF.

This clonotype showed up many times. The chain joins TRBV27 to TRBJ2-7, with 8 bases lining up with TRBD2. The length of the CDR3 is 16 residues. The junction had 17 bases not matched to a gene; V was cut back by 6 bases and J by 7 bases. Germline CDR1 reads MNHEY; CDR2 reads SMNVEV (reference sequence). CDR3 region: CASSQGIGGLVAEQYF. CDR3 in DNA: TGTGCCAGCAGCCAAGGTATTGGGGGACTAGTCGCGGAGCAGTACTTC.

V gene TRBV29-1 combines with J gene TRBJ2-1; TRBD2 matches 9 bases. The germline V gene has CDR1 SQVTM and CDR2 ANQGSEA. After removal of 0 bases from V and 2 bases from J, the junction contained 8 bases not matched to a gene. This CDR3 is 17 amino acids long. Written as DNA, the CDR3 is TGCAGCGTTGAAGAAGTGGTAGCGGGGGCGGCCTACAATGAGCAGTTCTTC. Translated: CSVEEVVAGAAYNEQFF.

This clonotype was picked up many times. The chain couples TRBV11-1 to TRBJ2-7; D uncertain. Per germline, CDR1 SGHAT and CDR2 FQDESV (reference sequence). V shed 1 base and J shed 6 bases, with 10 bases lying between them. The CDR3 length is 13 residues. The DNA of the CDR3 is TGTGCCAGCAGCTTAGTCGGCGGCGGCGAGCAGTACTTC. It is translated as CASSLVGGGEQYF. Together with reference TRBV11-1 and TRBJ2-7, the CDR3 gives the full variable domain: EAEVAQSPRYKITEKSQAVAFWCDPISGHATLYWYRQILGQGPELLVQFQDESVVDDSQLPKDRFSAERLKGVDSTLKIQPAELGDSAMYLCASSLVGGGEQYFGPGTRLTVT.